Reported below is one T cell receptor beta chain. Since all of the isolated RNA was reverse transcribed, expressed TCRB transcripts were what got sequenced. Assay used: immunoSEQ multiplex PCR; TCRdb lists only in-frame clones, some missing. The repertoire includes 120,000 to 150,000 clones, around 51% of them detected once, and 0.35% to 0.45% sits in the top ten. The data were obtained in a study of beta chain features in type 1 diabetes. The CDR3 loop spans 13 amino acids. The ends were cut back, 2 bases at V and 1 base at J, with 6 bases in the middle. CDR1 and CDR2 (germline): KGHSH, LQKENI. This chain uses TRBV18 with TRBJ2-7; D gene ambiguous. Sequencing was carried out using Tregs from blood. The receptor was isolated from a man between 18 and 35 years old in good health. This CDR3 reads CASSPDGSYEQYF. CDR3 bases: TGTGCCAGCTCACCAGACGGGTCCTACGAGCAGTACTTC.